Sequencing of this TCR beta chain was carried out in a study of T cell clonotyping in hematopoietic cell transplantation. Clones were sequenced by immunoSEQ multiplex PCR, and TCRdb holds only the in-frame ones, with some missing. The sample has roughly 4,700 clones, roughly 88% seen once. There are 16 residues in the CDR3. Germline CDR1 reads MNHEY; CDR2 reads SMNVEV (reference sequence). After removal of 0 bases from V and 7 bases from J, the junction contained 7 bases not matched to a gene. This TCR came from a man in his forties in good health. Some clones in this sample may be carry-over from other donors' samples. The specimen was peripheral blood mononuclear cells. V is TRBV27 and J is TRBJ2-4; 9 positions agree with TRBD2. The CDR3 loop reads CASSLSMLAGRNIQYF. The CDR3 coding sequence is TGTGCCAGCAGTTTATCGATGCTAGCGGGACGGAACATTCAGTACTTC.